The 17 T cell receptor beta chains given below trace back to one sample, sequenced in a study of OX40 agonist ivuxolimab in advanced cancers. Method: immunoSEQ multiplex PCR; TCRdb's copy keeps in-frame clones and lacks some. The data hold some 75,000 clones, with around 87% observed a single time. The sequenced sample was CD4+ or CD8+ T cells sorted from blood, obtained in a trial of the OX40 agonist ivuxolimab. The receptor source for this set is an adult with an advanced solid tumor such as melanoma, head and neck, liver or kidney cancer.

V and J are TRBV14 and TRBJ1-4, with 7 bases identical to TRBD1. Germline V lookup: CDR1 SGHDN, CDR2 FVKESK. V dropped 4 bases and J dropped 6; count of bases not matched to a gene: 8. This CDR3 is 15 amino acids long. The CDR3 protein is CASSLGDSTYEKLFF. The CDR3 bases are TGTGCCAGCAGCCTAGGGGACAGTACTTATGAAAAACTGTTTTTT.

V is TRBV6-1 and J is TRBJ1-3; D call uncertain. Germline CDR1 MNHNS, CDR2 SASEGT. CDR3 length: 13 residues. V gave up 6 bases and J gave up 0 bases, with 6 bases separating them. The CDR3 is CASSALSGNTIYF. The DNA of the CDR3 is TGTGCCAGCAGCGCCCTCTCTGGAAACACCATATATTTT.

The chain has TRBV5-4 and TRBJ2-5; possibly TRBD2 for D (6 bases). V was cut by 4 bases and J by 4 bases, with 17 bases left in between. The germline V gene encodes CDR1 SGHNT and CDR2 YYREEE (reference sequence). The CDR3 has 15 residues. CDR3 protein: CASSPKAGGGETQYF. CDR3 nucleotide sequence: TGTGCCAGCAGCCCGAAGGCCGGGGGAGGAGAGACCCAGTACTTC.

The chain combines TRBV5-3 with TRBJ2-2, with a possible D match to TRBD1 (5 bases). TRBV5-3 is annotated as an ORF whose role is uncertain. The germline V and J ends were trimmed by 0 bases and 3 bases, with 15 bases remaining between them. The CDR3 runs 17 residues. The CDR3 DNA reads TGTGCCAGAAGCTTGGGCCTGAATAAGGGGCACACCGGGGAGCTGTTTTTT. It specifies CARSLGLNKGHTGELFF.

This clone was counted a few times. The chain uses TRBV18 and TRBJ1-1, with 8 bases lining up with TRBD1. The trim removed 1 base at V and 1 base at J, leaving 8 bases unmatched. The germline V gene has CDR1 KGHSH and CDR2 LQKENI. The CDR3 is 17 residues long. This chain's CDR3 is CASSPQETGVTNTEAFF. The CDR3 coding sequence is TGTGCCAGCTCACCACAGGAGACAGGGGTAACGAACACTGAAGCTTTCTTT.

This clone was seen a single time. This chain links TRBV6-1 with TRBJ2-7; no definite D call. CDR3 size: 12 residues. Trimming removed 6 bases from V and 9 bases from J, with 15 bases in between. Per the germline V gene, CDR1 is MNHNS and CDR2 is SASEGT. In DNA form, the CDR3 reads TGTGCCAGCAGCCCACGAGGAGAGGTGCAGTACGTC. Translation: CASSPRGEVQYV.

This clone was detected once. This rearrangement joins TRBV5-4 to TRBJ1-2; 11 positions agree with TRBD1. Germline trimming cut 0 bases from V and 4 bases from J; bases unmatched to any gene: 2. This CDR3 has 15 residues. Germline loops: CDR1 SGHNT, CDR2 YYREEE (reference sequence). CDR3 loop: CASSLGTGGAYGYTF. The CDR3 coding sequence is TGTGCCAGCAGCTTGGGGACAGGGGGCGCCTATGGCTACACCTTC.

The chain links TRBV11-2 to TRBJ2-7; D gene unclear. CDR1 is SGHAT, CDR2 FQNNGV, per germline. V was clipped by 2 bases and J by 1 base, with 9 bases between them. The CDR3 sequence is 14 residues long. Here the CDR3 DNA reads TGTGCCAGCAGCTTAACTGGCGGTTCCTACGAGCAGTACGTC. Translation gives CASSLTGGSYEQYV.

J is TRBJ2-2 and V is TRBV11-3; maybe TRBD1 (5 bases). The CDR3 has 17 residues. Deletions cut 0 bases from V and 3 bases from J, with 14 bases between. Germline CDR1 and CDR2: SGHNT and YENEEA. The chain's CDR3 is CASSLDGQGWDTGELFF. The CDR3, as DNA: TGTGCCAGCAGCTTAGATGGGCAGGGATGGGACACCGGGGAGCTGTTTTTT.

The chain couples TRBV7-2 to TRBJ1-1, with 9 bases that match TRBD1. Germline V gives CDR1 SGHTA, CDR2 FQGNSA. The CDR3 extends over 13 amino acids. V was pared by 4 bases and J by 5 bases, with 2 bases of the junction left unmatched. The CDR3 DNA is TGTGCCAGCAGCTGGACAGGGGTTACTGAAGCTTTCTTT. Translated: CASSWTGVTEAFF. Variable domain in full (rest from reference TRBV7-2 and TRBJ1-1): GAGVSQSPSNKVTEKGKDVELRCDPISGHTALYWYRQSLGQGLEFLIYFQGNSAPDKSGLPSDRFSAERTGGSVSTLTIQRTQQEDSAVYLCASSWTGVTEAFFGQGTRLTVV.

V and J are TRBV4-2 and TRBJ2-1; TRBD2 matches at 10 bases. The CDR3 totals 16 residues. J gave up 10 bases and V 0 bases, and 9 bases lay outside the gene matches. From germline, CDR1 is LGHNA and CDR2 YNFKEQ. The CDR3 DNA sequence: TGTGCCAGCAGCCAAGAATCCAGCGGGGGGGCCCTGGAGCAGTTCTTC. This sequence encodes CASSQESSGGALEQFF.

V and J are TRBV4-2 and TRBJ2-6; the match to TRBD2 covers 7 bases. Germline CDR1 and CDR2: LGHNA and YNFKEQ. The CDR3 is made up of 16 amino acids. The junction had 2 bases not matched to a gene; V was cut back by 1 base and J by 2 bases. CDR3 sequence (DNA): TGTGCCAGCAGCCAAGTGGGGGGGACTGGGGCCAACGTCCTGACTTTC. Its protein product is CASSQVGGTGANVLTF.

The chain couples TRBV28 to TRBJ2-7; D is tentatively TRBD1 or TRBD2 (6 bases each). The germline V gene has CDR1 MDHEN and CDR2 SYDVKM. CDR3 length: 14 amino acids. V shed 4 bases and J shed 5 bases, with 15 bases lying between them. This CDR3 is CASSSGWGAHEQYV. Written as DNA, the CDR3 is TGTGCCAGCAGTTCCGGTTGGGGGGCTCACGAGCAGTACGTC.

The rearrangement uses TRBV19 and TRBJ2-3; D unresolved. CDR1 and CDR2 from the germline V gene are LNHDA and SQIVND (reference sequence). The CDR3 consists of 13 residues. V lost 5 bases and J lost 6, with 12 bases in between. The CDR3 sequence is CASSFGPRDTQYF. The CDR3 DNA follows: TGTGCCAGTAGTTTCGGGCCGCGGGATACGCAGTATTTT.

The rearrangement links TRBV7-2 to TRBJ1-1, with D possibly matching TRBD1 (5 bases). The CDR3 covers 14 residues. V lost 5 bases and J lost 0, with 10 bases in between. Germline V gene data show CDR1 as SGHTA and CDR2 as FQGNSA. The CDR3 here is CASSRRQLNTEAFF. In DNA form, the CDR3 reads TGTGCCAGCAGCCGGAGACAGCTGAACACTGAAGCTTTCTTT.

The chain has TRBV5-4 and TRBJ1-1; perhaps TRBD1 as D (5 bases). Germline CDR1 SGHNT, CDR2 YYREEE (reference sequence). CDR3 size: 16 residues. Trimming removed 1 base at V and 4 bases at J, with 17 bases between. As DNA, the CDR3 is TGTGCCAGCAGCTTGTTCACGGGTCCCGGGGGCACTGAAGCTTTCTTT. Its protein is CASSLFTGPGGTEAFF.

The chain combines TRBV6-5 with TRBJ1-5, with TRBD1 identical over 7 bases. The germline V gene encodes CDR1 MNHEY and CDR2 SVGAGI. Trimming removed 6 bases from V and 5 bases from J; junction bases left unmatched: 4. The CDR3 sequence is 13 residues long. DNA of the CDR3: TGTGCCAGCAGCCGACAGGGACATCAGCCCCAGCATTTT. Its translation: CASSRQGHQPQHF.